This entry features one T cell receptor beta chain sequence. Its antigen is currently unknown. The record originates from a study of cytomegalovirus exposure and HLA in healthy donors. This PCR relied on a set of 60 Vbeta primers and 13 Jbeta primers. The assay was immunoSEQ multiplex PCR, and TCRdb's table has in-frame clones only and misses some. The sample has some 150,000 clones, roughly 80% seen once. Study outcomes and limitations: Immune exposure information available was restricted to CMV serostatus.

The clonotype was recovered from a woman aged 40-49 years in good health and CMV-seropositive. What was sequenced was PBMCs.

The CDR3 DNA sequence: TGCGCCAGCAGCCAAGGGGGCGGGGGTACTGAGACCCAGTACTTC. It is translated as CASSQGGGGTETQYF. The rearrangement joins TRBV4-3 to TRBJ2-5; 7 bases fit TRBD2. This CDR3 is 15 amino acids long. The V gene end was trimmed by 1 base and the J gene end by 5 bases; junction bases not matched to a gene: 7. The germline gives CDR1 LGHNA, CDR2 YSLEER.